Below are 18 T cell receptor beta chains sequenced from a single sample in a study of early T cells in non-severe SARS-CoV-2 infection (dated by TCRdb to the early 2020s). The library was produced with 5' RACE. Instrument used: NextSeq 500. TCRdb handled the public reads itself, with Q25 trimming in fastp and clone calling in MiXCR, and kept productive beta chains. Each entry is one CDR3 protein sequence, shown with its most common DNA and genes. The sample data list more than 45,000 distinct CDR3 sequences, and approximately 6% of these were observed just once. The top ten constitute roughly 6.9% of the sample. Sequenced here: whole blood, sampled at baseline. The receptors derive from an adult who was a healthcare worker with PCR-confirmed SARS-CoV-2 infection or an uninfected control (not recorded which).

In its sample, this clonotype was seen many times. V and J are TRBV5-1 and TRBJ2-7; 10 nucleotides line up with TRBD1. Trimming cost V 1 base and J 4 bases; bases outside gene matches: 2. The CDR3 totals 14 residues. The germline CDR1 and CDR2 sequences are SGHRS and YFSETQ. The CDR3 nucleotides read TGCGCCAGCAGCTTGCGGGACAGGGGTTACGAGCAGTACTTC. It codes for CASSLRDRGYEQYF.

This chain connects TRBV6-4 to TRBJ2-2; no reliable D call. Germline V gene data show CDR1 as MRHNA and CDR2 as SNTAGT. This CDR3 has 13 residues. Trimming took off 4 bases at V and 6 bases at J, with 9 bases between the two ends. CDR3 in amino acids: CASSASFAGELFF. CDR3 nucleotide sequence: TGTGCCAGCAGTGCCAGTTTTGCCGGGGAGCTGTTTTTT.

In this sample, this clonotype turned up a few times. The gene calls are TRBV20-1 and TRBJ1-6; D is unresolved. CDR3 length: 12 residues. CDR1 and CDR2 (germline): DFQATT, SNEGSKA (reference sequence). V was trimmed by 6 bases and J by 0 bases, leaving 3 bases between them. The CDR3 DNA follows: TGCAGTGCCCCCTCCTATAATTCACCCCTCCACTTT. Translating gives CSAPSYNSPLHF.

This clonotype was observed at least ten times. V gene TRBV7-8 combines with J gene TRBJ1-5; D may be TRBD1 (6 bases). Trimming shortened V by 1 base and J by 5 bases, and 12 bases separated the two germline ends. CDR3 length: 15 residues. CDR1 is SGHVS and CDR2 is FQNEAQ in the germline V gene. The CDR3 here is CASSLEQGPYQPQHF. CDR3 nucleotides: TGTGCCAGCAGCTTAGAACAGGGCCCCTATCAGCCCCAGCATTTT.

To note about this clonotype: The junction and the germline gene differ at one end; a read error may be behind it. This chain links TRBV6-2 or TRBV6-3 with TRBJ2-1, with 13 bases fitting TRBD2. The CDR3 length is 17 residues. Germline V gene data show CDR1 as MNHEY and CDR2 as SVGEGT. CDR3 loop: CASSSGLAGALTNEQLF. The CDR3, as DNA: TGTGCCAGCAGTTCCGGACTAGCGGGAGCACTAACTAATGAGCAGCTCTTC.

This clonotype appeared many times. The chain joins TRBV20-1 to TRBJ2-7, with 7 bases that match TRBD1. The CDR3 is 13 amino acids. Germline trimming cut 5 bases from V and 2 bases from J; bases unmatched to any gene: 6. Looked up from germline, CDR1 is DFQATT and CDR2 is SNEGSKA (reference sequence). This CDR3 reads CSALGQLPYEQYF. CDR3 sequence (DNA): TGCAGTGCTTTGGGACAGCTCCCCTACGAGCAGTACTTC.

This clonotype was detected many times. The CDR3 sequence: CSARDMEGRGYTF. The CDR3 DNA is TGCAGTGCTAGAGATATGGAGGGGCGCGGCTACACCTTC. The chain joins TRBV20-1 to TRBJ1-2; possible D gene TRBD1, 5 bases. The CDR3 loop spans 13 amino acids. V was pared by 0 bases and J by 8 bases, with 13 bases between. CDR1 and CDR2 from the germline V gene are DFQATT and SNEGSKA (reference sequence).

This clonotype was counted ten times or more. The genes are TRBV12-3 or TRBV12-4 and TRBJ2-2; D is ambiguous. CDR3 length: 13 amino acids. V was clipped by 1 base and J by 4 bases, with 4 bases between them. The CDR3 nucleotides are TGTGCCAGCAGTTTAGTAGGCACCGGGGAGCTGTTTTTT. This gives the protein CASSLVGTGELFF.

The rearrangement links TRBV23-1 to TRBJ2-7; 7 bases fit TRBD2. TRBV23-1 has ORF status, its function being uncertain. The length of the CDR3 is 14 residues. Germline trimming cut 4 bases from V and 4 bases from J; bases unmatched to any gene: 7. The CDR3 DNA is TGCGCCAGCAGTCTCGGGGGGAGGGTATACGAGCAGTACTTC. This translates into CASSLGGRVYEQYF.

This clonotype showed up many times. The rearrangement uses TRBV19 and TRBJ1-4, with D maybe TRBD1 (5 bases). Per the germline V gene, CDR1 is LNHDA and CDR2 is SQIVND (reference sequence). The CDR3 is made up of 15 amino acids. The V and J ends lost 8 bases and 3 bases respectively, with 16 bases between them. CDR3 amino acids: CASSLSRDANEKLFF. In nucleotides, the CDR3 is TGTGCCAGTTCCCTCAGCCGGGACGCTAATGAAAAACTGTTTTTT.

This chain connects TRBV6-1 to TRBJ1-5, with D hard to call. In germline, CDR1 is MNHNS, CDR2 SASEGT. This CDR3 is built from 13 residues. V lost 7 bases, J lost 0 bases, and 7 bases lay in between. The CDR3 protein is CASTPYSNQPQHF. CDR3 sequence (DNA): TGTGCCAGCACCCCGTATAGCAATCAGCCCCAGCATTTT.

The chain couples TRBV4-3 to TRBJ2-2; possibly TRBD2 for D (5 bases). The germline gives CDR1 LGHNA, CDR2 YSLEER. The CDR3 has 16 residues. The V end lost 3 bases, the J end lost 1 base, and 12 bases lay between the germline ends. CDR3 sequence (DNA): TGCGCCAGCAGCCAGAGGGTTTCCGTGAACACCGGGGAGCTGTTTTTT. Encoded protein: CASSQRVSVNTGELFF.

In its sample, this clonotype was seen a few times. The chain recombines TRBV28 with TRBJ2-3, with 7 bases that match TRBD2. Germline V gene lookup returns CDR1 MDHEN and CDR2 SYDVKM. The CDR3 loop spans 14 amino acids. Trimming cost V 4 bases and J 4 bases; bases outside gene matches: 5. The CDR3 spells CASSWTRRSDTQYF. The CDR3 nucleotides read TGTGCCAGCAGTTGGACTAGAAGATCAGATACGCAGTATTTT.

The genes are TRBV20-1 and TRBJ2-1; D may be TRBD2 (6 bases). With 0 bases removed from V and 3 bases from J, the gap between germline ends came to 15 bases. Per the germline V gene, CDR1 is DFQATT and CDR2 is SNEGSKA (reference sequence). The CDR3 consists of 16 residues. CDR3 sequence: CSARDGGRTIYNEQFF. CDR3 coding DNA: TGCAGTGCTAGAGATGGGGGGAGGACCATCTACAATGAGCAGTTCTTC.

The chain recombines TRBV29-1 with TRBJ2-1, with no clear D. The CDR3 loop spans 14 amino acids. Trimming took off 8 bases at V and 6 bases at J, with 20 bases between the two ends. Germline CDR1 SQVTM, CDR2 ANQGSEA. DNA of the CDR3: TGCAGCTCACGCGAGACGAAAATCCGCAATGAGCAGTTCTTC. This translates into CSSRETKIRNEQFF.

Only a few counts were recorded for this clonotype. This sequence joins TRBV18 and TRBJ2-1; TRBD1 matches 7 bases. From germline, CDR1 is KGHSH and CDR2 LQKENI. The CDR3 length is 16 residues. V shed 2 bases and J 3 bases; nucleotides not matched to a gene: 7. The CDR3, as DNA: TGTGCCAGCTCACCAGAACAGGGGAAAAGCTACAATGAGCAGTTCTTC. Translation gives CASSPEQGKSYNEQFF.

This clonotype occurred many times. V usage is TRBV7-9 and J usage is TRBJ2-1; weak D call: TRBD1 (6 bases). Germline V lookup: CDR1 SEHNR, CDR2 FQNEAQ (reference sequence). CDR3 length: 15 residues. Trimming left V 3 bases short and J 6 bases short, with 15 bases between. CDR3 amino acids: CASSLGKGQSNEQFF. The CDR3 nucleotides are TGTGCCAGCAGCTTGGGAAAAGGACAGAGCAATGAGCAGTTCTTC. Using reference TRBV7-9 and TRBJ2-1 for the parts outside the CDR3, the full variable domain is DTGVSQNPRHKITKRGQNVTFRCDPISEHNRLYWYRQTLGQGPEFLTYFQNEAQLEKSRLLSDRFSAERPKGSFSTLEIQRTEQGDSAMYLCASSLGKGQSNEQFFGPGTRLTVL.

This clonotype was seen many times. This chain links TRBV7-9 with TRBJ1-2; D not resolved. This CDR3 spans 11 amino acids. The germline V gene has CDR1 SEHNR and CDR2 FQNEAQ (reference sequence). Trimming took off 5 bases at V and 4 bases at J, with 5 bases between the two ends. The CDR3 DNA sequence: TGTGCCAGCAGCGCCAGCTATGGCTACACCTTC. Translation: CASSASYGYTF.